One sample yielded the 8 T cell receptor beta chains listed below, sequenced in a study of T cell clonality in common variable immunodeficiency. Measured with immunoSEQ multiplex PCR; TCRdb has only the in-frame clones, and not every one. The data show 42,000 or so clones, with none appearing a single time. The sequencing sample was made of peripheral blood mononuclear cells. These receptors came from a person aged 18 to 70 in good health.

This clone has a count of ten or more. With the read ending 3 residues before the CDR3 end, the germline J gene is used to fill in that end. J is TRBJ2-2 and V is TRBV7-2; the match to TRBD2 covers 7 bases. The length of the CDR3 is 15 residues. CDR1 and CDR2 (germline): SGHTA, FQGNSA. The J segment lost 3 bases and the V segment lost 0 bases, leaving 1 base of the junction unmatched. The CDR3 loop is CASSLAGGYTGELFF. The sequenced CDR3 bases are TGTGCCAGCAGCTTAGCGGGGGGGTACACCGGGGAG.

This clone was detected many times. The CDR3 end falls 3 residues outside the read, so it is completed with the germline J gene. V usage is TRBV7-3 and J usage is TRBJ2-1, with 9 positions matching TRBD2. Germline loops: CDR1 SGHTA, CDR2 FQGTGA. With V trimmed by 5 bases and J by 7 bases, 9 bases remained unmatched. The CDR3 has 15 residues. The part of the CDR3 DNA that was read is TGTGCCAGCAGCGCCTCGATTGCGGGAGGGAATGAG. This sequence encodes CASSASIAGGNE. The whole CDR3 region reads CASSASIAGGNEQFF. The whole variable domain, filled in from reference TRBV7-3 and TRBJ2-1, reads GAGVSQTPSNKVTEKGKYVELRCDPISGHTALYWYRQSLGQGPEFLIYFQGTGAADDSGLPNDRFFAVRPEGSVSTLKIQRTERGDSAVYLCASSASIAGGNEQFFGPGTRLTVL.

This clone was observed at least ten times. The CDR3 end lies 3 residues beyond the end of the read and is filled in from the germline J gene. The V gene is TRBV23-1, the J gene TRBJ1-2; tentative D call: TRBD1 (5 bases). TRBV23-1 is an ORF; its function is uncertain. This CDR3 spans 14 amino acids. V was pared by 4 bases and J by 0 bases, with 9 bases between. This CDR3 is CASSRDSSNYGYTF. The CDR3 bases that were read are TGCGCCAGCAGTCGCGACAGTTCTAACTATGGC.

Ten or more counts support this clone. CDR3: CASSLGGLANEKLFF. CDR3 DNA (partial): TGCGCCAGCAGCTTGGGAGGTCTGGCTAATGAAAAA. The rearrangement links TRBV5-1 to TRBJ1-4; D is unclear. Read data end 3 residues before the CDR3 end; the end is taken from the germline J gene. Germline V gene sequence: CDR1 SGHRS, CDR2 YFSETQ. This CDR3 is 15 amino acids long. Trimming left V 0 bases short and J 3 bases short, with 9 bases between.

This clone was observed at least ten times. The sequenced part of the CDR3 DNA is TGTGCCATCAGTGAGGGAGGAGGGGGACAGGGGACCAATCAGCCC. As protein: CAISEGGGGQGTNQP. The whole CDR3 protein is CAISEGGGGQGTNQPQHF. The chain uses TRBV10-3 and TRBJ1-5, with 10 bases aligning to TRBD1. From the germline J gene comes the end of the CDR3, since the read stops 3 residues before it. The CDR3 sequence is 18 residues long. V lost 2 bases to trimming and J lost 3 bases; unmatched junction nucleotides: 10. Germline assignment: CDR1 ENHRY and CDR2 SYGVKD.

This clone has ten or more counts. Coverage ceases 3 residues before the CDR3 finishes, and the germline J gene fills in the end. The rearrangement links TRBV19 to TRBJ1-2; tentative D call: TRBD1 (5 bases). The germline gives CDR1 LNHDA, CDR2 SQIVND (reference sequence). The CDR3 loop spans 14 amino acids. The V end lost 3 bases, the J end lost 5 bases, and 13 bases lay between the germline ends. CDR3 DNA (partial): TGTGCCAGTAGTATCCAGGGTGGAACTTATGGC. This sequence encodes CASSIQGGTYG. The whole CDR3 region reads CASSIQGGTYGYTF.

The sample holds many counts of this clone. The read finishes 3 residues shy of the CDR3 end, and the germline J gene is used to complete it. The gene calls are TRBV19 and TRBJ2-3; D perhaps matches TRBD1 (7 bases). Germline V CDR1 and CDR2: LNHDA, SQIVND (reference sequence). CDR3 length: 15 amino acids. Trimming took 6 bases from V and 2 from J, leaving 15 bases between them. This CDR3 reads CASRETGTYTDTQYF. The CDR3 DNA, read in part, is TGTGCCAGTAGGGAGACAGGGACTTACACAGATACG.

This clone was observed many times. The read stops 3 residues short of the end of the CDR3; the missing end is completed from the germline J gene. The chain combines TRBV5-1 with TRBJ1-4, with unresolved D. Germline assignment: CDR1 SGHRS and CDR2 YFSETQ. The CDR3 extends over 15 amino acids. Trimming cost V 1 base and J 1 base, with 8 bases left between them. The CDR3 sequence: CASSLSLGTNEKLFF. CDR3 bases read: TGCGCCAGCAGCTTGTCCCTCGGAACTAATGAAAAA.